These T cell receptor beta chains were read from a single sample in a study of CD8 T cells in Susac syndrome. In TCRdb, the immunoSEQ multiplex PCR reads were re-called with MiXCR into one record per CDR3 protein. The sample has 100,000 to 150,000 distinct CDR3 sequences, over 85% seen once. The sample was CD4+ T cells from PBMCs. These receptors all stem from a human donor in good health. The CDR3 runs from the conserved cysteine through the conserved F or W. The order of the fields is D gene, V gene, clone size, J gene, CDR3 DNA, CDR3 protein. A D gene is named only where the DNA matches it firmly. A clone size is listed for some rows: how often the clone was seen (once, few, many), or a class if it is expanded.

>TRBD1|TRBV29-1|once|TRBJ1-1
TGCAGCGTTGGGGACAGACCCATGAACACTGAAGCTTTCTTT
CSVGDRPMNTEAFF
>NA|TRBV2|NA|TRBJ1-1
TGTGCCAGCAGCCCCTGGCGAGACACTGAAGCTTTCTTT
CASSPWRDTEAFF
>TRBD2|TRBV29-1|once|TRBJ2-1
TGCAGCGTTTTCCCGGGACTAGGCGGTAGCAATGAGCAGTTCTTC
CSVFPGLGGSNEQFF
>NA|TRBV7-6|NA|TRBJ2-7
TGTGCCAGCAGCTTAGTAGCACGGAGCGCCAACGAGCAGTACTTC
CASSLVARSANEQYF
>TRBD2|TRBV7-2|NA|TRBJ2-2
TGTGCCAGCAGGGTAGCGGGAGGGAACACCGGGGAGCTGTTTTTT
CASRVAGGNTGELFF
>NA|TRBV14|NA|TRBJ2-7
TGTGCCAGCAGCCACCAGAGGCGGGTCACCCCCTCCGAGCAGTACTTC
CASSHQRRVTPSEQYF
>TRBD2|TRBV4-1|NA|TRBJ2-2
TGCGCCAGCAGCCAAGGATTGACTAGCGGGGCCAACACCGGGGAGCTGTTTTTT
CASSQGLTSGANTGELFF
>NA|TRBV21-1|NA|TRBJ1-1
TGTGCCAGCAGCAAAGCCATCGAGGGGTGGCGGGGCACTGAAGCTTTCTTT
CASSKAIEGWRGTEAFF
>NA|TRBV12-3/TRBV12-4|NA|TRBJ1-2
TGTGCCAGCAGTTCCTTCTGGGAGGGATACAACTATGGCTACACCTTC
CASSSFWEGYNYGYTF
>NA|TRBV7-2|NA|TRBJ2-5
TGTGCCAGCAGCTTCGGTAACCAAGAGACCCAGTACTTC
CASSFGNQETQYF
>NA|TRBV19|NA|TRBJ1-1
TGTGCCAGTAGTATGGGGACGGAGAACACTGAAGCTTTCTTT
CASSMGTENTEAFF
>NA|TRBV24-1|NA|TRBJ2-1
TGTGCCACCAGTGATTCCCAGAACAATGAGCAGTTCTTC
CATSDSQNNEQFF
>NA|TRBV21-1|NA|TRBJ2-7
TGTGCCAGCCCCTACGGGGGACAGGAGCAGTACTTC
CASPYGGQEQYF
>TRBD1|TRBV29-1|NA|TRBJ2-3
TGCAGCGCCTTTGGACAGGGTGCCACAGATACGCAGTATTTT
CSAFGQGATDTQYF
>NA|TRBV6-5|NA|TRBJ1-1
TGTGCCGCCCATTTGAACACTGAAGCTTTCTTT
CAAHLNTEAFF
>TRBD2|TRBV5-4|NA|TRBJ2-3
TGTGCCAGCAGCTTGCAAAGCGGGAGGACAGATACGCAGTATTTT
CASSLQSGRTDTQYF
>NA|TRBV7-6|NA|TRBJ2-3
TGTGCCAGCAGCCCCACCCTGAGCAAAGATACGCAGTATTTT
CASSPTLSKDTQYF
>NA|TRBV4-2|NA|TRBJ1-1
TGTGCCAGCAGCCAAGATGCGACAGCTGTGAACACTGAAGCTTTCTTT
CASSQDATAVNTEAFF
>TRBD2|TRBV5-4|NA|TRBJ2-5
TGTGCCAGCAGCTTTCGCCTTGGAGAGCGGGAGGAAGAGACCCAGTACTTC
CASSFRLGEREEETQYF
>NA|TRBV30|NA|TRBJ2-1
TGTGCCTGGACTAGCACCTTTGGCAATGAGCAGTTCTTC
CAWTSTFGNEQFF
>NA|TRBV3-1|NA|TRBJ1-1
TGTGCCAGCAGCCAGCCGACAGGGAACACTGAAGCTTTCTTT
CASSQPTGNTEAFF
>NA|TRBV6-1|NA|TRBJ2-3
TGTGCCAGCAGTGTTCGTCAGGGAGGAGATACGCAGTATTTT
CASSVRQGGDTQYF
>TRBD1|TRBV6-6|NA|TRBJ2-1
TGTGCCAGCAGCCCGACAGGGAACAATGAGCAGTTCTTC
CASSPTGNNEQFF
>TRBD1|TRBV6-2/TRBV6-3|NA|TRBJ2-7
TGTGCCAGCACCGAGGACAGGAGCCCCTACGAGCAGTACTTC
CASTEDRSPYEQYF
>TRBD1|TRBV20-1|NA|TRBJ2-5
TGCAGTGCGTCAGAGGGGACAGGGACAATGGAGACCCAGTACTTC
CSASEGTGTMETQYF
>TRBD1|TRBV3-1|NA|TRBJ2-1
TGTGCCAGCAGCCGACAGGGCCCGGCTGGCAATGAGCAGTTCTTC
CASSRQGPAGNEQFF
>TRBD2|TRBV5-1|NA|TRBJ2-6
TGCGCCAGCAGCTTGGGACTAGCGGGAGATATCTCTGGGGCCAACGTCCTGACTTTC
CASSLGLAGDISGANVLTF
>NA|TRBV5-4|NA|TRBJ2-5
TGTGCCAGCAGCTTGGTCGGGGGTCAAGTCGAGACCCAGTACTTC
CASSLVGGQVETQYF
>NA|TRBV15|once|TRBJ1-5
TGTGCCACCAGAAATACAGGGACGAATCAGCCCCAGCATTTT
CATRNTGTNQPQHF
>TRBD2|TRBV9|NA|TRBJ2-3
TGTGCCAGCAGCGTAAGGGGAAGCGGGAGGAGGACAGATACGCAGTATTTT
CASSVRGSGRRTDTQYF
>TRBD2|TRBV6-5|NA|TRBJ2-1
TGTGCCAGCACCCGGGGGAGACTAGCGGGAAGAGAGCAGTTCTTC
CASTRGRLAGREQFF
>TRBD1|TRBV2|NA|TRBJ2-7
TGTGCCAGCAGTGGAGCGGACAGGGGAGGCGAGCAGTACTTC
CASSGADRGGEQYF
>NA|TRBV7-2|NA|TRBJ2-2
TGTGCCAGCAGCTTACGGCAGGGGAACACCGGGGAGCTGTTTTTT
CASSLRQGNTGELFF
>TRBD1|TRBV19|NA|TRBJ1-2
TGTGCCAGTGATCCGGGACAGGGCATCTATGGCTACACCTTC
CASDPGQGIYGYTF
>NA|TRBV18|NA|TRBJ2-7
TGTGCCAGCTCACCGCAACAAACCTACGAGCAGTACTTC
CASSPQQTYEQYF
>NA|TRBV24-1|NA|TRBJ2-3
TGTGCCACCAGTGATGGGGGACTTACCACAGATACGCAGTATTTT
CATSDGGLTTDTQYF
>TRBD1|TRBV18|NA|TRBJ1-1
TGTGCCAGCTCAGGACCCGGGACAGGGCTGGCTGAAGCTTTCTTT
CASSGPGTGLAEAFF
>NA|TRBV29-1|NA|TRBJ1-1
TGCAGCGTAGACAAGGGGCAGCCCACTGAAGCTTTCTTT
CSVDKGQPTEAFF
>NA|TRBV7-9|few|TRBJ2-7
TGTGCCAGCAGCCCGAGATCGGGGTTCCCTTCCTACGAGCAGTACTTC
CASSPRSGFPSYEQYF
>NA|TRBV7-8|NA|TRBJ2-7
TGTGCCAGCAGCCAAACTAGGTCCTACGAGCAGTACTTC
CASSQTRSYEQYF